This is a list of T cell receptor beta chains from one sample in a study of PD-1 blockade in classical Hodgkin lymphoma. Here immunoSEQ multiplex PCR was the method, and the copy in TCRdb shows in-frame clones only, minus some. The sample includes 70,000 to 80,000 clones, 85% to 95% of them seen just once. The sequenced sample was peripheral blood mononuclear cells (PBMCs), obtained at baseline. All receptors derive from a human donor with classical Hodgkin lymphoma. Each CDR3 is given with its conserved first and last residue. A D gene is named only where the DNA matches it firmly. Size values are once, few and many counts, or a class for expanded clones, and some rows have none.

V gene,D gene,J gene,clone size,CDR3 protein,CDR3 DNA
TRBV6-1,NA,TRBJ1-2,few,CASSGDGYGYTF,TGTGCCAGCAGTGGCGACGGATATGGCTACACCTTC
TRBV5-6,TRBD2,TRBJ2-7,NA,CASSAMGGTEPYEQYF,TGTGCCAGCAGCGCAATGGGAGGGACTGAACCCTACGAGCAGTACTTC
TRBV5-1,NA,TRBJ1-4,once,CASSNAGTANEKLFF,TGCGCCAGCAGCAACGCCGGGACGGCTAATGAAAAACTGTTTTTT
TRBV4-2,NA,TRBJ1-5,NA,CASSQGPRREWDQPQHF,TGTGCCAGCAGCCAAGGGCCTCGAAGGGAATGGGATCAGCCCCAGCATTTT
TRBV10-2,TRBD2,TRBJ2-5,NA,CASSLAGGPETQYF,TGCGCCAGCAGTCTAGCGGGGGGGCCGGAGACCCAGTACTTC
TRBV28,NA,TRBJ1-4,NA,CASTLQDRPNEKLFF,TGTGCCAGCACCTTGCAGGACCGACCAAATGAAAAACTGTTTTTT
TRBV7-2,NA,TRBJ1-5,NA,CASSLDPSRGFTEPQHF,TGTGCCAGCAGCTTAGATCCATCGCGGGGGTTCACCGAGCCCCAGCATTTT
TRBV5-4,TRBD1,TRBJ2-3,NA,CASSIGGEGTDTQYF,TGTGCCAGCAGCATAGGGGGCGAAGGCACAGATACGCAGTATTTT
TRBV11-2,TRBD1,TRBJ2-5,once,CASSLGGTGDQETQYF,TGTGCCAGCAGCTTAGGTGGGACAGGCGACCAAGAGACCCAGTACTTC
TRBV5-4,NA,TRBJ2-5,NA,CASSLSGKETQYF,TGTGCCAGCAGCTTATCCGGAAAAGAGACCCAGTACTTC
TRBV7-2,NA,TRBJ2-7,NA,CASSLEGPYEQYF,TGTGCCAGCAGCTTAGAGGGCCCCTACGAGCAGTACTTC
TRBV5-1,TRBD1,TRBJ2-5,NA,CASSGGQQETQYF,TGCGCCAGCAGCGGGGGACAGCAAGAGACCCAGTACTTC
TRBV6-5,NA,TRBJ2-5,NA,CASSPWVRDQETQYF,TGTGCCAGCAGTCCCTGGGTCCGGGACCAAGAGACCCAGTACTTC
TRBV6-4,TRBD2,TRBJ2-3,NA,CASSLTSGGADTQYF,TGTGCCAGCAGTCTGACTAGCGGGGGGGCAGATACGCAGTATTTT
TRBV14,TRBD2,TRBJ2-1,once,CASSQVSAGGYNEQFF,TGTGCCAGCAGCCAAGTTTCAGCGGGAGGCTACAATGAGCAGTTCTTC
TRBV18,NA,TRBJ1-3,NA,CASSPPPRSSGNTIYF,TGTGCCAGCTCACCCCCACCGAGGAGCTCTGGAAACACCATATATTTT
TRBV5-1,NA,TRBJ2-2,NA,CASREKGNTGELFF,TGCGCCAGCAGGGAGAAAGGGAACACCGGGGAGCTGTTTTTT
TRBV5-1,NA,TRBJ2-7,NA,CASSLSEWGSYEQYF,TGCGCCAGCAGCTTGAGTGAGTGGGGCTCCTACGAGCAGTACTTC
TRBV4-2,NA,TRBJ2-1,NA,CASSPPGTGFNEQFF,TGTGCCAGCTCCCCGCCGGGCACAGGGTTTAATGAGCAGTTCTTC
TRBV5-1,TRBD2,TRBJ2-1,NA,CASGPAGLANGEQFF,TGCGCCAGCGGCCCCGCGGGACTAGCGAACGGTGAGCAGTTCTTC
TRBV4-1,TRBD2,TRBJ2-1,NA,CASSQAITSVYNEQFF,TGCGCCAGCAGCCAAGCGATTACTAGCGTCTACAATGAGCAGTTCTTC
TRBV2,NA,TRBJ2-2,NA,CASRRLGSAGELFF,TGTGCCAGCCGGCGGTTGGGGTCCGCCGGGGAGCTGTTTTTT
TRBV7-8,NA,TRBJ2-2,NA,CASSLAGGGELFF,TGTGCCAGCAGCTTAGCGGGGGGCGGGGAGCTGTTTTTT
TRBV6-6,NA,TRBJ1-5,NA,CASSYGSDQPQHF,TGTGCCAGCAGTTACGGCTCGGACCAGCCCCAGCATTTT
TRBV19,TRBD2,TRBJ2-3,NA,CASQGQGLAGHGSTDTQYF,TGTGCCAGCCAGGGACAAGGACTAGCGGGGCATGGTTCCACAGATACGCAGTATTTT
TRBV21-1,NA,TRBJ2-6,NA,CARQGGLSSGANVLTF,TGTGCGAGACAGGGTGGATTAAGCTCTGGGGCCAACGTCCTGACTTTC
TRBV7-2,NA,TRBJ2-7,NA,CASSPRGDYEQYF,TGTGCCAGCAGCCCCAGGGGAGACTACGAGCAGTACTTC
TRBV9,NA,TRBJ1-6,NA,CASSVGGGINSPLHF,TGTGCCAGCAGCGTAGGTGGCGGTATAAATTCACCCCTCCACTTT
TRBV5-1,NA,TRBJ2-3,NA,CASSIGDTQYF,TGCGCCAGCTCGATAGGAGATACGCAGTATTTT
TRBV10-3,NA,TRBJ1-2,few,CAISARAIGYTF,TGTGCCATCAGTGCGCGGGCTATTGGCTACACCTTC